This entry lists 25 T cell receptor beta chains sequenced from one sample in a study of blood T cell repertoires in COVID-19. Measured with immunoSEQ multiplex PCR; TCRdb has only the in-frame clones, and not every one. The sample yields about 180,000 clones, approximately 89% seen once. The material sequenced was peripheral blood. These receptors were collected from a woman aged 30 to 39 with acute or convalescent COVID-19.

The CDR3 sequence is CASSQYRGEQFF. In DNA form, the CDR3 reads TGTGCCAGCAGCCAATATAGGGGGGAGCAGTTCTTC. The chain has TRBV3-1 (or the pseudogene TRBV3-2) and TRBJ2-1; TRBD1 might be the D (6 bases). Between the trimmed V and J ends, which lost 2 bases and 10 bases, there was a span of 9 bases. The CDR3 totals 12 residues. From germline, CDR1 is LGHDT and CDR2 YNNKEL (reference sequence).

The chain couples TRBV3-1 (or the pseudogene TRBV3-2) to TRBJ2-3; no definite D call. Germline V gene lookup returns CDR1 LGHDT and CDR2 YNNKEL (reference sequence). The CDR3 runs 14 residues. The V gene lost 1 base and the J gene lost 1 base, with 6 bases spanning the gap. This chain's CDR3 is CASSQAIGTDTQYF. The DNA of the CDR3 is TGTGCCAGCAGCCAAGCAATTGGCACAGATACGCAGTATTTT.

The chain couples TRBV9 to TRBJ1-3; TRBD1 is a possible D gene (6 bases). CDR1 is SGDLS and CDR2 is YYNGEE in the germline V gene. V shed 3 bases and J shed 2 bases, with 12 bases lying between them. The CDR3 contains 15 residues. Written as DNA, the CDR3 is TGTGCCAGCAGCGCCGGGAGGGGGGCTGGAAACACCATATATTTT. Its protein is CASSAGRGAGNTIYF.

The genes are TRBV19 and TRBJ2-3; 9 bases fit TRBD2. The CDR3 totals 16 residues. Germline V gene data show CDR1 as LNHDA and CDR2 as SQIVND (reference sequence). V trimming: 6 bases; J trimming: 5 bases; junction bases outside the gene matches: 12. Written as DNA, the CDR3 is TGTGCCAGTAGCCCTTTTGCGGGAGGGCATGGAGATACGCAGTATTTT. It codes for CASSPFAGGHGDTQYF.

The chain links TRBV7-9 to TRBJ2-5; D not certain. V lost 4 bases, J lost 5 bases, and 14 bases lay in between. Germline lookup yields CDR1 SEHNR and CDR2 FQNEAQ (reference sequence). The CDR3 loop spans 14 amino acids. CDR3 amino acids: CASSSQAPWETQYF. CDR3 bases: TGTGCCAGCAGCTCTCAAGCACCTTGGGAGACCCAGTACTTC.

The chain joins TRBV9 to TRBJ2-2, with a possible D match to TRBD2 (5 bases). CDR3 length: 14 residues. Trimming removed 0 bases from V and 7 bases from J, with 10 bases in between. Germline V gene data show CDR1 as SGDLS and CDR2 as YYNGEE. The CDR3 nucleotides are TGTGCCAGCAGCGTAGATTGGGCGGGCGGGGAGCTGTTTTTT. Protein product: CASSVDWAGGELFF.

The chain links TRBV30 to TRBJ2-5; TRBD2 is a possible D gene (5 bases). The J call is uncertain, as TRBJ2-7 better fits the DNA end. CDR1 is GTSNPN and CDR2 is SVGIG in the germline V gene (reference sequence). The CDR3 extends over 15 amino acids. The CDR3 DNA sequence: TGTGCCTGGAGTGTACTAGGGTCTAGCTCCTACGAGCAGTACTTC. It is translated as CAWSVLGSSSYEQYF.

The chain couples TRBV2 to TRBJ2-7; 9 bases are shared with TRBD2. This CDR3 contains 14 residues. CDR1 is SNHLY, CDR2 FYNNEI, per germline. The ends lost 7 bases at V and 2 bases at J; junction bases unmatched: 6. The CDR3 region is CASTGAGGPYEQYF. DNA for the CDR3: TGTGCCAGCACGGGGGCGGGAGGGCCCTACGAGCAGTACTTC.

The V gene is TRBV28, the J gene TRBJ2-7, with 7 bases fitting TRBD1. The CDR3 loop spans 14 amino acids. Germline values: CDR1 MDHEN, CDR2 SYDVKM. The J segment lost 3 bases and the V segment lost 6 bases, leaving 8 bases of the junction unmatched. CDR3 residues: CASRGRDSYYEQYF. The CDR3 region has the DNA TGTGCCAGCAGGGGAAGGGACAGCTACTACGAGCAGTACTTC.

V is TRBV5-1 and J is TRBJ1-2, with 7 positions matching TRBD1. The trim removed 1 base at V and 4 bases at J, leaving 7 bases unmatched. Germline V gene lookup returns CDR1 SGHRS and CDR2 YFSETQ. The CDR3 extends over 15 amino acids. The CDR3 DNA is TGCGCCAGCAGCTTGAGGGGGACAGTGGTCTATGGCTACACCTTC. Translated: CASSLRGTVVYGYTF.

V and J are TRBV14 and TRBJ2-1; 12 nucleotides match TRBD2. The CDR3 is 12 residues long. From germline, CDR1 is SGHDN and CDR2 FVKESK. V was clipped by 3 bases and J by 14 bases; unmatched bases: 2. This chain's CDR3 is CASSHLAGGKFF. As DNA, the CDR3 is TGTGCCAGCAGCCACCTAGCGGGAGGGAAGTTCTTC.

The chain has TRBV28 and TRBJ1-4; D is uncertain. The CDR3 covers 15 residues. Germline lookup yields CDR1 MDHEN and CDR2 SYDVKM. V was shortened by 5 bases and J by 3 bases, with 13 bases between the two germline ends. The CDR3 region has the DNA TGTGCCAGCAGTCAAGGAGGATCATCTAATGAAAAACTGTTTTTT. This sequence encodes CASSQGGSSNEKLFF.

The V and J genes are TRBV2 and TRBJ1-5, with unresolved D. Germline V gene lookup returns CDR1 SNHLY and CDR2 FYNNEI. The length of the CDR3 is 14 residues. With 6 bases removed from V and 6 bases from J, the gap between germline ends came to 15 bases. The CDR3 region is CASRGGLRTQPQHF. DNA for the CDR3: TGTGCCAGCAGGGGCGGGTTGAGAACTCAGCCCCAGCATTTT.

The genes are TRBV3-1 (or the pseudogene TRBV3-2) and TRBJ2-7, with TRBD2 matching 8 bases. With 0 bases clipped from V and 2 bases from J, the junction kept 6 bases outside the gene matches. This CDR3 region has 16 residues. CDR1 is LGHDT and CDR2 is YNNKEL in the germline V gene (reference sequence). CDR3 residues: CASSQDRVAGPYEQYF. Here the CDR3 DNA reads TGTGCCAGCAGCCAAGATAGAGTAGCGGGGCCCTACGAGCAGTACTTC.

The V call is TRBV5-6, the J call TRBJ1-2, with TRBD1 as a possible D gene (5 bases). This CDR3 has 13 amino acids. In germline, CDR1 is SGHDT, CDR2 YYEEEE. V was clipped by 0 bases and J by 9 bases, with 12 bases between them. CDR3 residues: CASSLAGSLSYTF. The CDR3 bases are TGTGCCAGCAGCTTGGCAGGGTCTCTAAGCTACACCTTC.

The gene calls are TRBV28 and TRBJ1-1, with 7 bases fitting TRBD1. The CDR3 sequence is 12 residues long. Germline CDR1 is MDHEN and CDR2 is SYDVKM. J lost 8 bases, V lost 2 bases, and 2 bases had no gene match. CDR3 nucleotides: TGTGCCAGCAGTTTAGGACAGGTAGAAGCTTTCTTT. Translation gives CASSLGQVEAFF.

Only one count was recorded for this clone. The V call is TRBV19, the J call TRBJ2-1; D gene uncertain. This CDR3 comprises 11 residues. Germline CDR1 reads LNHDA; CDR2 reads SQIVND (reference sequence). V was shortened by 10 bases and J by 7 bases, with 11 bases between the two germline ends. The CDR3 protein is CATSVTNEQFF. DNA of the CDR3: TGTGCCACTTCAGTCACAAATGAGCAGTTCTTC.

V usage is TRBV6-5 and J usage is TRBJ2-1, with TRBD1 matching 9 bases. The CDR3 sequence is 14 residues long. Trimming removed 5 bases from V and 8 bases from J; junction bases left unmatched: 7. Germline CDR1 reads MNHEY; CDR2 reads SVGAGI. The chain's CDR3 is CASSPTGGKYEQFF. In DNA form, the CDR3 reads TGTGCCAGCAGTCCCACAGGGGGCAAGTATGAGCAGTTCTTC.

V is TRBV15 and J is TRBJ2-5; unclear D gene. Per germline, CDR1 LNHNV and CDR2 YYDKDF (reference sequence). The CDR3 contains 14 residues. The germline V and J ends were trimmed by 4 bases and 4 bases, with 13 bases remaining between them. The CDR3 DNA reads as TGTGCCACCAGCACCCCCTTCGGCGGAGAGACCCAGTACTTC. Protein: CATSTPFGGETQYF. Using reference TRBV15 and TRBJ2-5 for the parts outside the CDR3, the full variable domain is DAMVIQNPRYQVTQFGKPVTLSCSQTLNHNVMYWYQQKSSQAPKLLFHYYDKDFNNEADTPDNFQSRRPNTSFCFLDIRSPGLGDTAMYLCATSTPFGGETQYFGPGTRLLVL.

The chain uses TRBV28 and TRBJ1-6, with D maybe TRBD1 (5 bases). Germline V gene sequence: CDR1 MDHEN, CDR2 SYDVKM. The CDR3 is made up of 13 amino acids. V dropped 6 bases and J dropped 7 bases, with 10 bases sitting between them. The CDR3 protein is CASSRDLNSPLHF. In DNA form, the CDR3 reads TGTGCCAGCAGCCGGGACTTGAATTCACCCCTCCACTTT.

This clone appeared a few times. The V and J genes are TRBV19 and TRBJ2-1; tentatively, D is TRBD2 (7 bases). V lost 4 bases, J lost 7 bases, and 14 bases lay in between. The CDR3 loop spans 14 amino acids. Per the germline V gene, CDR1 is LNHDA and CDR2 is SQIVND (reference sequence). This CDR3 reads CASSTQGGGNEQFF. The CDR3 bases are TGTGCCAGTAGTACCCAAGGGGGAGGGAATGAGCAGTTCTTC.

This chain uses TRBV29-1 with TRBJ2-1; 9 bases agree with TRBD2. V gave up 4 bases and J gave up 8 bases; unmatched junction bases: 6. The CDR3 spans 13 residues. Germline-derived CDR1 and CDR2 are SQVTM and ANQGSEA. The CDR3 region is CSVAAGGRHEQFF. The DNA of the CDR3 is TGCAGCGTTGCGGCGGGAGGGCGTCATGAGCAGTTCTTC.

The chain joins TRBV27 to TRBJ1-2, with no clear D. CDR1 is MNHEY and CDR2 is SMNVEV in the germline V gene (reference sequence). The CDR3 consists of 13 residues. V lost 2 bases and J 6 bases, leaving 10 bases between the germline ends. The CDR3 sequence: CASSLSVGHGYTF. The CDR3, as DNA: TGTGCCAGCAGTTTAAGCGTAGGCCATGGCTACACCTTC.

J is TRBJ1-5 and V is TRBV7-9, with 7 nucleotides matching TRBD1. The CDR3 length is 15 residues. J gave up 4 bases and V 5 bases, and 8 bases lay outside the gene matches. CDR1 and CDR2 (germline): SEHNR, FQNEAQ (reference sequence). In DNA, the CDR3 is TGTGCCAGCAGCACGGCCGGGACAGAAAATCAGCCCCAGCATTTT. It yields the protein CASSTAGTENQPQHF.

Concerning this clone: An end of the junction does not agree with germline; a read error may underlie this. The CDR3 nucleotides are TGTGCTAGCAAGATGACCGCGGTTAATGAGCAGTTCTTC. Translation gives CASKMTAVNEQFF. The chain carries TRBV2 and TRBJ2-1; D is unresolved. The CDR3 runs 13 residues. The germline V gene has CDR1 SNHLY and CDR2 FYNNEI.